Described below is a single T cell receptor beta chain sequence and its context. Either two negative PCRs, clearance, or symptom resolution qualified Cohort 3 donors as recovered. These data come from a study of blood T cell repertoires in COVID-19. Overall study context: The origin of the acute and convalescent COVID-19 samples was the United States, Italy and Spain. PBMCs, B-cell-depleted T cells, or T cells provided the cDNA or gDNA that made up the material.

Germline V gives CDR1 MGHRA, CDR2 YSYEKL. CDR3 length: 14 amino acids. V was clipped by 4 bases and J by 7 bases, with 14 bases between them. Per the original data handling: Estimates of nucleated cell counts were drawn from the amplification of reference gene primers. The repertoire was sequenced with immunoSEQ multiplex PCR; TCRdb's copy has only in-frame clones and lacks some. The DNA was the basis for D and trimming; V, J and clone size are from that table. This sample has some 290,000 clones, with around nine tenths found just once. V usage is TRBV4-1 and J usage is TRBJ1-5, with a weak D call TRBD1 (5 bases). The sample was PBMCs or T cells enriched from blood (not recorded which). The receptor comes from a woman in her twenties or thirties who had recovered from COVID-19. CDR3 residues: CASSPNFGGQPQHF. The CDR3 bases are TGCGCCAGCAGCCCAAACTTTGGGGGGCAGCCCCAGCATTTT.